This TCR beta chain was retrieved from a study of blood T cell repertoires in COVID-19. Study information: There were acute and convalescent COVID-19 samples, and they came from the United States, Italy and Spain. Sources were T cells, B-cell-depleted T cells, or PBMCs; the material itself was cDNA or gDNA.

Authors' processing steps: How many nucleated cells were present was estimated from reference gene primer amplification. The method was immunoSEQ multiplex PCR; TCRdb's version includes in-frame clones alone and lacks a portion of them. Clonal size and the V and J genes are those of that table, whereas D and trimming came from the DNA. The sample records around 170,000 clones, around 83% being singletons. The trim removed 4 bases at V and 5 bases at J, leaving 14 bases unmatched. The length of the CDR3 is 19 residues. The germline V gene has CDR1 LGHNA and CDR2 YNFKEQ. The sequence came from a woman aged 25-40 years with active or convalescent COVID-19. V and J are TRBV4-2 and TRBJ2-1, with 13 bases aligning to TRBD2. The sequenced material came from peripheral blood. CDR3 bases: TGTGCCAGCAGCCCCGCACTAGCGGGAGGGAAGCTAGTGAACAATGAGCAGTTCTTC. Translated: CASSPALAGGKLVNNEQFF.